This T cell receptor beta chain was retrieved from a study of blood T cell repertoires in COVID-19 (dated by TCRdb to about 2020). For the wider study: Samples covering the acute and convalescent phases of COVID-19 were provided by collaborators in the United States, Italy and Spain. The prospective study material was composed of cDNA or gDNA derived from T cells, B-cell-depleted T cells, or PBMCs. Deeply sampled blood TCRbeta repertoires from subjects exposed to, actively infected with, or recovered from COVID-19 were included in the dataset. A freely available public database, intended as a resource for researchers studying the immune response to SARS-CoV-2, is where the repertoires were released. Samples were obtained from the ongoing ImmuneRACE study (first 160 participants) and from approximately 1,200 subjects provided by 6 global collaborators. Nearly every sample came with metadata listing a de-identified subject ID, COVID-19 status, age in years and sex. HLA class I and class II types, where available, came from metadata supplied by the sample provider rather than from assay-based typing.

Whole blood was collected in K2EDTA tubes by collaborating institutions according to the institutions' own protocols. For TCRbeta analysis, collaborators shipped samples as frozen whole blood, isolated PBMCs, or DNA extracted from either of those sample types. Trimming costs V 5 bases and J 0 bases, and their ends lie 11 bases apart. The CDR3 runs 14 residues from the cysteine to the phenylalanine. The retained sequence is limited to the CDR3, 42 bases, with the frame set at the first base. Reading the germline V gene gives CDR1 SGHRS and CDR2 YFSETQ. TCRbeta CDR3 regions were amplified from genomic DNA using the immunoSEQ Assay, a bias-controlled multiplex PCR. The published analysis was carried out like this. The number of nucleated cells in each sample was estimated by amplification of reference gene primers within the assay. To quantify the absolute abundance of each unique TCRbeta CDR3 rearrangement, sequence reads were collapsed and filtered. Productive Simpson clonality was computed per sample as the square root of Simpson's diversity index over productive rearrangements. TCRdb obtained this table from immuneACCESS and retained in-frame rearrangements with V and J assigned. These tables miss some clones; where compared with another copy, unresolved V genes account for less than half of the shortfall, and the remainder is unexplained. V and J calls and clone size follow that table, whereas D and trimming were derived from the DNA. This sample comprises approximately 670,000 clones, 90% of them detected only once. Clones ranked in the top ten supply roughly 0.25% of the sample.

Comments on this clone: Its antigen target is currently unknown. Base qualities are not provided; no much larger clone lies one nucleotide away. The same CDR3 is also encoded by other DNA sequences in this sample.

Findings and caveats that apply to the study as a whole: Clinical and demographic metadata were provided uncurated, with the amount varying by source and participant.

Sequenced sample: peripheral blood. The rearranged segments are TRBV5-1 and TRBJ1-1; TRBD1 is a possible D gene, resting on 5 matching bases. The origin of this receptor is a woman between 18 and 30 years old with acute or convalescent COVID-19. DNA sequence: TGCGCCAGCAGTGGGGAGGGGATGAACACTGAAGCTTTCTTT. This is translated as CASSGEGMNTEAFF.